The 26 T cell receptor beta chains listed next were all sequenced from one sample in a study of sequential checkpoint blockade in melanoma. As to treatment: randomized to nivolumab then ipilimumab (arm A) or the reverse (arm B). Sequenced by immunoSEQ multiplex PCR; TCRdb stores in-frame clones only, minus some. The data contain 1,500 to 2,000 clones, 15% to 20% of them singletons. The sequences come from tumor tissue (inferred from file names), collected from a patient given nivolumab and ipilimumab in sequence. The receptors were gathered from a human donor with melanoma.

The chain has TRBV6-8 and TRBJ1-4; 8 bases are shared with TRBD1. Trimming at V came to 5 bases and at J to 2 bases, leaving 10 bases not matched to a gene. From germline, CDR1 is MNHGY and CDR2 SAAAGT. The CDR3 consists of 17 residues. CDR3 region: CASSPRQGMATNEKLFF. Written as DNA, the CDR3 is TGTGCCAGCAGTCCACGACAGGGGATGGCGACTAATGAAAAACTGTTTTTT.

Relative to its sample, this clone is large. The chain uses TRBV19 and TRBJ2-5; 8 nucleotides align to TRBD2. Germline V gene data show CDR1 as LNHDA and CDR2 as SQIVND (reference sequence). This CDR3 contains 14 residues. J gave up 4 bases and V 3 bases, and 4 bases lay outside the gene matches. CDR3 residues: CASSMGTSPETQYF. The CDR3 nucleotides are TGTGCCAGTAGTATGGGGACTAGTCCAGAGACCCAGTACTTC. The full variable domain, with the rest looked up from reference TRBV19 and TRBJ2-5, is DGGITQSPKYLFRKEGQNVTLSCEQNLNHDAMYWYRQDPGQGLRLIYYSQIVNDFQKGDIAEGYSVSREKKESFPLTVTSAQKNPTAFYLCASSMGTSPETQYFGPGTRLLVL.

The table lists this clone with a few counts. This sequence joins TRBV6-8 and TRBJ1-1; TRBD1 matches 7 bases. CDR3 size: 14 residues. Losses at the gene ends were 5 bases for V and 6 bases for J; bases not matched to a gene: 9. The V gene's germline CDR1 is MNHGY and CDR2 SAAAGT. The CDR3 nucleotides are TGTGCCAGCAGTCAAGGACAGGCGGGCGCTGAAGCTTTCTTT. Translation gives CASSQGQAGAEAFF.

In its sample, this clone was seen a few times. The rearrangement uses TRBV6-8 and TRBJ2-7; a weak D match, TRBD2 (6 bases). V lost 5 bases to trimming and J lost 4 bases, with 15 bases between them. The CDR3 runs 14 residues. Germline CDR1 reads MNHGY; CDR2 reads SAAAGT. The CDR3 DNA is TGTGCCAGCAGTCTTTGGGACTCGACATACGAGCAGTACTTC. Amino acid sequence: CASSLWDSTYEQYF.

This clone was detected ten times or more. V usage is TRBV11-3 and J usage is TRBJ2-7, with D perhaps TRBD1 or TRBD2 (5 bases each). With 4 bases removed from V and 2 bases from J, the gap between germline ends came to 15 bases. Germline V gene sequence: CDR1 SGHNT, CDR2 YENEEA. The CDR3 extends over 15 amino acids. CDR3 protein: CASSSRDVPPYEQYF. CDR3 DNA: TGTGCCAGCAGCTCCCGGGACGTGCCCCCCTACGAGCAGTACTTC. Using reference TRBV11-3 and TRBJ2-7 for the parts outside the CDR3, the full variable domain is EAGVVQSPRYKIIEKKQPVAFWCNPISGHNTLYWYLQNLGQGPELLIRYENEEAVDDSQLPKDRFSAERLKGVDSTLKIQPAELGDSAVYLCASSSRDVPPYEQYFGPGTRLTVT.

There are a few counts of this clone. The V gene is TRBV6-8, the J gene TRBJ1-1; D is perhaps TRBD1 (5 bases). The CDR3 has 17 residues. Trimming removed 0 bases at V and 0 bases at J, with 14 bases between. Germline CDR1 MNHGY, CDR2 SAAAGT. The CDR3, as DNA: TGTGCCAGCAGTTACTCCCCGGGTGGGGGTTTGAACACTGAAGCTTTCTTT. Translating it yields CASSYSPGGGLNTEAFF.

To note about this clone: One end of the junction varies from germline; a read error may be responsible. The chain recombines TRBV5-1 with TRBJ2-7; 7 bases line up with TRBD2. CDR1 and CDR2 from the germline V gene are SGHRS and YFSETQ. CDR3 size: 15 residues. In DNA form, the CDR3 reads TGCGCCAGCAAATTTGGGTCTAGCGGTTCCTCCGAGCAGTACTTC. It translates to CASKFGSSGSSEQYF.

The chain links TRBV15 to TRBJ2-1; 7 bases match TRBD1. Trimming removed 1 base from V and 4 bases from J; junction bases left unmatched: 4. From germline, CDR1 is LNHNV and CDR2 YYDKDF (reference sequence). The CDR3 consists of 15 residues. The CDR3 DNA sequence: TGTGCCACCAGCAGAGTGGACAGGCTGTACAATGAGCAGTTCTTC. It is translated as CATSRVDRLYNEQFF.

Judged by abundance, this clone is medium-sized. V gene TRBV11-3 combines with J gene TRBJ1-3; the D is unclear. V was pared by 4 bases and J by 0 bases, with 13 bases between. The CDR3 has 16 amino acids. Germline lookup yields CDR1 SGHNT and CDR2 YENEEA. The CDR3 DNA follows: TGTGCCAGCAGCTCGAAACGGGCAGCCTCTGGAAACACCATATATTTT. This translates into CASSSKRAASGNTIYF. The whole variable domain, remainder taken from reference TRBV11-3 and TRBJ1-3, is EAGVVQSPRYKIIEKKQPVAFWCNPISGHNTLYWYLQNLGQGPELLIRYENEEAVDDSQLPKDRFSAERLKGVDSTLKIQPAELGDSAVYLCASSSKRAASGNTIYFGEGSWLTVV.

This clone was seen only a few times. The chain uses TRBV28 and TRBJ2-3; the D call may be TRBD1 or TRBD2 (5 bases each). The CDR3 covers 15 residues. CDR1 MDHEN and CDR2 SYDVKM come from the germline V gene. V lost 6 bases to trimming and J lost 1 base, with 14 bases between them. The CDR3 sequence: CASSHGAARTDTQYF. CDR3 nucleotide sequence: TGTGCCAGCAGCCACGGGGCAGCCCGCACAGATACGCAGTATTTT. Using reference TRBV28 and TRBJ2-3 for the parts outside the CDR3, the full variable domain is DVKVTQSSRYLVKRTGEKVFLECVQDMDHENMFWYRQDPGLGLRLIYFSYDVKMKEKGDIPEGYSVSREKKERFSLILESASTNQTSMYLCASSHGAARTDTQYFGPGTRLTVL.

This clone was seen a handful of times. The V gene is TRBV30, the J gene TRBJ2-1, with 7 bases matching TRBD2. With V trimmed by 5 bases and J by 8 bases, 18 bases remained unmatched. The CDR3 consists of 16 residues. Germline loops: CDR1 GTSNPN, CDR2 SVGIG (reference sequence). CDR3 protein: CAWARGASGVSYEQFF. The CDR3 DNA reads as TGTGCCTGGGCTCGGGGTGCGAGCGGGGTCAGTTATGAGCAGTTCTTC.

This clone was seen a few times. The chain combines TRBV25-1 with TRBJ1-1; the D is unclear. Germline V gives CDR1 MGHDK, CDR2 SYGVNS. V was pared by 5 bases and J by 3 bases, with 10 bases between. The CDR3 totals 13 residues. The chain's CDR3 is CASSQTSYTEAFF. The CDR3 coding sequence is TGTGCCAGCAGTCAGACCAGTTACACTGAAGCTTTCTTT.

DNA for the CDR3: TGTGCCAGCAGTTACGGCGGACAGGGATATGGAAACACCATATATTTT. This sequence encodes CASSYGGQGYGNTIYF. V is TRBV6-8 and J is TRBJ1-3; 8 positions match TRBD1. CDR1 is MNHGY and CDR2 is SAAAGT in the germline V gene. Trimming removed 2 bases from V and 3 bases from J; junction bases left unmatched: 6. CDR3 length equals 16 residues.

This clone was detected only a few times. The chain uses TRBV6-8 and TRBJ2-1; D uncertain. There are 15 residues in the CDR3. Trimming left V 6 bases short and J 6 bases short, with 18 bases between. The germline V gene has CDR1 MNHGY and CDR2 SAAAGT. The CDR3 DNA reads as TGTGCCAGCAGCCCTTTATTCGCCCGTGTCAATGAGCAGTTCTTC. Translating it yields CASSPLFARVNEQFF.

The genes are TRBV28 and TRBJ1-2, with a weak D call TRBD1 (6 bases). CDR1 MDHEN and CDR2 SYDVKM come from the germline V gene. The CDR3 runs to 13 residues. V lost 2 bases, J lost 8 bases, and 12 bases lay in between. DNA of the CDR3: TGTGCCAGCAGTTTAATACAGGGAGACGGCTACACCTTC. It translates to CASSLIQGDGYTF.

This clone ranks as medium-sized (0.01 to 0.1%). The genes are TRBV11-3 and TRBJ1-4; D is perhaps TRBD1 (5 bases). V gave up 5 bases and J gave up 8 bases, with 18 bases separating them. Germline assignment: CDR1 SGHNT and CDR2 YENEEA. This CDR3 has 15 amino acids. The CDR3 bases are TGTGCCAGCAGCCCTACCCCAGGGTTGGGGGAAAAACTGTTTTTT. This encodes CASSPTPGLGEKLFF. The full variable domain, rest sourced from reference TRBV11-3 and TRBJ1-4, is EAGVVQSPRYKIIEKKQPVAFWCNPISGHNTLYWYLQNLGQGPELLIRYENEEAVDDSQLPKDRFSAERLKGVDSTLKIQPAELGDSAVYLCASSPTPGLGEKLFFGSGTQLSVL.

This clone turned up a few times. The chain recombines TRBV5-1 with TRBJ1-5, with D possibly TRBD1 on 6 matching bases. CDR1 and CDR2 from the germline V gene are SGHRS and YFSETQ. This CDR3 is 15 amino acids long. Trimming stripped 4 bases from V and 3 bases from J, with 14 bases between. CDR3 in DNA: TGCGCCAGCAGCCCCGCGGGGGCCCTCAATCAGCCCCAGCATTTT. Translating it yields CASSPAGALNQPQHF.

The rearrangement uses TRBV19 and TRBJ2-3, with D hard to call. CDR1 is LNHDA, CDR2 SQIVND, per germline (reference sequence). The V end lost 1 base, the J end lost 1 base, and 6 bases lay between the germline ends. The CDR3 length is 14 residues. In DNA, the CDR3 is TGTGCCAGTAGTATAGGCCAGGGCACAGATACGCAGTATTTT. It specifies CASSIGQGTDTQYF.

The sample holds a few counts of this clone. The gene calls are TRBV5-1 and TRBJ1-1; TRBD1 matches at 7 bases. With V trimmed by 3 bases and J by 1 base, 3 bases remained unmatched. Germline CDR1 and CDR2: SGHRS and YFSETQ. The CDR3 loop spans 14 amino acids. CDR3 bases: TGCGCCAGCAGCTCGGGACAGCCGAACACTGAAGCTTTCTTT. Translated, it gives CASSSGQPNTEAFF.

The table lists this clone with many counts. The CDR3 reads CASSLGTGYSYEQYF. For the CDR3, the DNA is TGTGCCAGCAGCTTGGGGACAGGCTACTCCTACGAGCAGTACTTC. The gene calls are TRBV11-3 and TRBJ2-7; 8 bases match TRBD1. CDR3 length: 15 residues. Germline CDR1 is SGHNT and CDR2 is YENEEA. With 3 bases clipped from V and 0 bases from J, the junction kept 4 bases outside the gene matches.

This chain's CDR3 is CASSLEVAGLPGANVLTF. DNA of the CDR3: TGTGCCAGCAGCTTAGAGGTAGCGGGGTTGCCTGGGGCCAACGTCCTGACTTTC. The chain has TRBV11-3 and TRBJ2-6; 8 nucleotides align to TRBD2. Trimming at V came to 0 bases and at J to 2 bases, leaving 6 bases not matched to a gene. Germline V CDR1 and CDR2: SGHNT, YENEEA. The CDR3 is made up of 18 amino acids.

This clone was observed a few times. The chain combines TRBV30 with TRBJ1-2; D remains ambiguous. Germline assignment: CDR1 GTSNPN and CDR2 SVGIG (reference sequence). The V gene lost 0 bases and the J gene lost 8 bases, with 13 bases spanning the gap. The CDR3 consists of 13 residues. The CDR3 loop reads CAWSVGAHRGYTF. CDR3 nucleotide sequence: TGTGCCTGGAGTGTGGGTGCTCACCGGGGCTACACCTTC.

Judged by abundance, this clone is medium-sized (0.01 to 0.1%). The chain carries TRBV11-3 and TRBJ2-4; no firm D call. The CDR3 contains 15 residues. CDR1 is SGHNT and CDR2 is YENEEA in the germline V gene. V was shortened by 5 bases and J by 5 bases, with 16 bases between the two germline ends. This CDR3 reads CASSTGQFAQNIQYF. As DNA, the CDR3 is TGTGCCAGCAGCACGGGCCAGTTCGCCCAAAACATTCAGTACTTC.

By share, this clone ranks as medium-sized. This rearrangement joins TRBV11-3 to TRBJ2-7; 12 bases are a match to TRBD2. V gave up 5 bases and J gave up 6 bases; unmatched junction bases: 11. This CDR3 spans 16 amino acids. Germline V gives CDR1 SGHNT, CDR2 YENEEA. The CDR3 bases are TGTGCCAGCAGCCCGCGCACGACTAGCGGGGGTCGCGAGCAGTACTTC. Residues: CASSPRTTSGGREQYF.

This clone was seen only a few times. The rearrangement uses TRBV28 and TRBJ1-5; maybe TRBD1 (6 bases). The CDR3 covers 17 residues. CDR1 and CDR2 (germline): MDHEN, SYDVKM. Between the trimmed V and J ends, which lost 3 bases and 0 bases, there was a span of 15 bases. The CDR3 loop is CASSFGLWGHSNQPQHF. As DNA, the CDR3 is TGTGCCAGCAGTTTTGGGCTTTGGGGACATAGCAATCAGCCCCAGCATTTT.

The chain uses TRBV15 and TRBJ2-6; perhaps TRBD1 as D (5 bases). Germline V lookup: CDR1 LNHNV, CDR2 YYDKDF (reference sequence). The CDR3 contains 15 residues. Trimming removed 3 bases from V and 0 bases from J, with 6 bases in between. The CDR3 DNA follows: TGTGCCACCAGCAGCGACAGCTCTGGGGCCAACGTCCTGACTTTC. It yields the protein CATSSDSSGANVLTF.